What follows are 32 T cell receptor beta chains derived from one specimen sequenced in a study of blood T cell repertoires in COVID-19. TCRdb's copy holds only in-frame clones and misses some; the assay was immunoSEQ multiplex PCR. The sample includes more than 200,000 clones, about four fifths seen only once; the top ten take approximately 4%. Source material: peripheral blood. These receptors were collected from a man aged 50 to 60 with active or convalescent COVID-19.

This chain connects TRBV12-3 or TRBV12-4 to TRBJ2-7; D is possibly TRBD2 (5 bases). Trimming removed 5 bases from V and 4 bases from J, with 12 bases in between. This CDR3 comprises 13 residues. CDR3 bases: TGTGCCAGCAGTGTATCCGGGGATTACGAGCAGTACTTC. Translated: CASSVSGDYEQYF.

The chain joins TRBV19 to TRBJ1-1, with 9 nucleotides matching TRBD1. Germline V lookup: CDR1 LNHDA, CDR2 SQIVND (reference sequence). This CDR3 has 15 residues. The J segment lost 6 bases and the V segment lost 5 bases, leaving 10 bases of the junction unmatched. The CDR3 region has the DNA TGTGCCAGTAGTGCACAGGGGGCGCGAATACCTGAAGCTTTCTTT. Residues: CASSAQGARIPEAFF.

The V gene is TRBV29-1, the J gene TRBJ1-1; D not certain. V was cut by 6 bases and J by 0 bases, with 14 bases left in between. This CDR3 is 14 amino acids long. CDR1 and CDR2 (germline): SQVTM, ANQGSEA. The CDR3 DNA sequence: TGCAGCGTACAGCCAGAGGGAATGAACACTGAAGCTTTCTTT. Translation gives CSVQPEGMNTEAFF.

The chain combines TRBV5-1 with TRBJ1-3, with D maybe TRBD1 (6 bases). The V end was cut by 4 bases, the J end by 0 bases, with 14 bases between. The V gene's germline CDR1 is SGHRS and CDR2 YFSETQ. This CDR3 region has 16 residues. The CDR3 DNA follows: TGCGCCAGCAGCATTATGACAGGTAGCTCTGGAAACACCATATATTTT. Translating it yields CASSIMTGSSGNTIYF.

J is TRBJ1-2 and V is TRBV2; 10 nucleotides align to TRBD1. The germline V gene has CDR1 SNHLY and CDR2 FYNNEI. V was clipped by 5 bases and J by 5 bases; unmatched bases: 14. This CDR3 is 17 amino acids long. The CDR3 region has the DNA TGTGCCAGCAGTAATGGACAGGGGGTTTTGTTGAGGTATGGCTACACCTTC. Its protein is CASSNGQGVLLRYGYTF.

CDR3 DNA sequence: TGTGCCAGCAGCATCCGGGACAGGGGCTACGAGCAGTACTTC. Amino acids: CASSIRDRGYEQYF. V is TRBV5-5 and J is TRBJ2-7, with TRBD1 matching 10 bases. Germline CDR1 and CDR2: SGHKS and YYEKEE (reference sequence). The CDR3 consists of 14 residues. Trimming at V came to 4 bases and at J to 3 bases, leaving 4 bases not matched to a gene.

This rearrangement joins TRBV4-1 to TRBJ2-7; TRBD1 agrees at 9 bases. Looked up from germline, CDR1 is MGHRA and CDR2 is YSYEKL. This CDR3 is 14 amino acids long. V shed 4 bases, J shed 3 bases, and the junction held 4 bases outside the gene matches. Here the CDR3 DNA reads TGCGCCAGCAGCCCGGACAGGGGAGACTACGAGCAGTACTTC. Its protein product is CASSPDRGDYEQYF.

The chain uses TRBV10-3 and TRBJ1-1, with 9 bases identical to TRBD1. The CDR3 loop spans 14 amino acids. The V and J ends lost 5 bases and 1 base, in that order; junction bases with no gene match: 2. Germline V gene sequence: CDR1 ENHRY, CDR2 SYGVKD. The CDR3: CAISPGQGNTEAFF. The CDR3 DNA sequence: TGTGCCATCAGTCCGGGACAGGGGAACACTGAAGCTTTCTTT.

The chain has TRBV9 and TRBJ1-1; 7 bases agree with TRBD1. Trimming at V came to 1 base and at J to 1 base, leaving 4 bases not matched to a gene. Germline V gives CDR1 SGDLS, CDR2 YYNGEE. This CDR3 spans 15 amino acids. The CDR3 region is CASSVTGTENTEAFF. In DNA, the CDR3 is TGTGCCAGCAGCGTAACCGGGACAGAGAACACTGAAGCTTTCTTT.

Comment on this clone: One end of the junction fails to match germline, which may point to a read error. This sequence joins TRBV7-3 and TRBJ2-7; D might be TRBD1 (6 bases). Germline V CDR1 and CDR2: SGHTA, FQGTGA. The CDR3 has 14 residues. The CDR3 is CASSLTGTHYEQYF. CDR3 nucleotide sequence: TGTGCCAGCAGTTTAACCGGGACACACTACGAGCAGTACTTC.

For the CDR3, the DNA is TGTGCCAGCAGCTTGGCCATAAGACTAGTGCTTGTAGATACGCAGTATTTT. As protein: CASSLAIRLVLVDTQYF. V gene TRBV5-5 combines with J gene TRBJ2-3; possible D gene TRBD2, 6 bases. CDR1 is SGHKS, CDR2 YYEKEE, per germline (reference sequence). There are 17 residues in the CDR3. V was shortened by 0 bases and J by 5 bases, with 19 bases between the two germline ends.

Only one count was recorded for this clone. DNA for the CDR3: TGTGCCAGCGAACCCGGCAGGGGCCCCACAGATACGCAGTATTTT. Protein: CASEPGRGPTDTQYF. The J gene is TRBJ2-3, the V gene TRBV19, with D maybe TRBD1 (6 bases). The germline CDR1 and CDR2 sequences are LNHDA and SQIVND (reference sequence). CDR3 size: 15 residues. Between the trimmed V and J ends, which lost 9 bases and 2 bases, there was a span of 18 bases.

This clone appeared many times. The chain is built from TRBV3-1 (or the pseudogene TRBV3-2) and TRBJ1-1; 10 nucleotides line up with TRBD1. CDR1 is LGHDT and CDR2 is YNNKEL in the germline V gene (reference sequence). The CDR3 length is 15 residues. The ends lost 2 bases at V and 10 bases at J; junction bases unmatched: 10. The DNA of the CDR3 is TGTGCCAGCAGCCAACCCGGGACAGGGGACCACGGAGCTTTCTTT. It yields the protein CASSQPGTGDHGAFF.

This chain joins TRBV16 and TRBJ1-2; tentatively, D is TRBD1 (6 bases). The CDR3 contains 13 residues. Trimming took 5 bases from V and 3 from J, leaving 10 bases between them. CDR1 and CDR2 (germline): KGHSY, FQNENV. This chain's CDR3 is CASSSDSHYGYTF. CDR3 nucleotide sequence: TGTGCCAGCAGCTCGGACAGCCACTATGGCTACACCTTC.

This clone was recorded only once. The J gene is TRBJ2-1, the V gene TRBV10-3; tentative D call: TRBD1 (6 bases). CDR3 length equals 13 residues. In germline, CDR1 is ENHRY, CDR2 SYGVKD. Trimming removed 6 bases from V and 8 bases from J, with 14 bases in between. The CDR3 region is CAIRTQGHDEQFF. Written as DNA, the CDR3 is TGTGCCATCAGGACACAGGGTCACGATGAGCAGTTCTTC.

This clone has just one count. The CDR3 spells CASSDSGGRTDTQYF. In DNA form, the CDR3 reads TGTGCCAGCAGTGATAGCGGGGGGCGCACAGATACGCAGTATTTT. The chain uses TRBV2 and TRBJ2-3; 10 bases are shared with TRBD2. CDR1 is SNHLY and CDR2 is FYNNEI in the germline V gene. J gave up 1 base and V 3 bases, and 1 base lay outside the gene matches. CDR3 length equals 15 residues.

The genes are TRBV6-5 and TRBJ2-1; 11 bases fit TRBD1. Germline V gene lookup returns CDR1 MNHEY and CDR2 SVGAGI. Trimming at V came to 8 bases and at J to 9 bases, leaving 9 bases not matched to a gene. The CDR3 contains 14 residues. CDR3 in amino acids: CASEYRDRGGEQFF. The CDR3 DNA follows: TGTGCCAGCGAATACCGGGACAGGGGGGGTGAGCAGTTCTTC.

CDR3 bases: TGTGCCAGTAGTATAGGGGACAGGGTGCCCAACTATGGCTACACCTTC. It yields the protein CASSIGDRVPNYGYTF. The rearrangement joins TRBV19 to TRBJ1-2; 9 bases align to TRBD1. V dropped 1 base and J dropped 2; count of bases not matched to a gene: 5. The CDR3 runs 16 residues. Germline V CDR1 and CDR2: LNHDA, SQIVND (reference sequence). Combining the CDR3 with reference TRBV19 and TRBJ1-2 gives the whole variable domain DGGITQSPKYLFRKEGQNVTLSCEQNLNHDAMYWYRQDPGQGLRLIYYSQIVNDFQKGDIAEGYSVSREKKESFPLTVTSAQKNPTAFYLCASSIGDRVPNYGYTFGSGTRLTVV.

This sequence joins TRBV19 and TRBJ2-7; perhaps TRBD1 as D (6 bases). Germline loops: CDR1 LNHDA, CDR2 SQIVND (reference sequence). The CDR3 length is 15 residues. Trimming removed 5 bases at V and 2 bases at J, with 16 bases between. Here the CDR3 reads CASSGLQGYTYEQYF. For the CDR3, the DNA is TGTGCCAGTAGTGGCTTGCAGGGGTACACCTACGAGCAGTACTTC.

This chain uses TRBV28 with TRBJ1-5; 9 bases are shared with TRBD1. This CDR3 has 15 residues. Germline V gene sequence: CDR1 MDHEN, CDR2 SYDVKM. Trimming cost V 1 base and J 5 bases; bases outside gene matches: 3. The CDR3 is CASSLLTGGYQPQHF. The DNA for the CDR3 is TGTGCCAGCAGTTTATTAACAGGGGGCTATCAGCCCCAGCATTTT.

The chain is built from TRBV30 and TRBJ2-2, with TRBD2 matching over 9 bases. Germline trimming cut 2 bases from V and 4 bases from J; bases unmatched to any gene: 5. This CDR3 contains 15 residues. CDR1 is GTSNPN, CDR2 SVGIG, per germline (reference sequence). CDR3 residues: CAWSHISGGTGELFF. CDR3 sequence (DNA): TGTGCCTGGAGTCACATTAGCGGGGGCACCGGGGAGCTGTTTTTT.

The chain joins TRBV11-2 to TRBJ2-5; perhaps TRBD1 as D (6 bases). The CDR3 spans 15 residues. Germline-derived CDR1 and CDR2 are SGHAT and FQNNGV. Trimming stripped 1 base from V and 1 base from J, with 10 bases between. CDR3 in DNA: TGTGCCAGCAGCTTAGCCAGGACAGTCCAAGAGACCCAGTACTTC. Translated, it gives CASSLARTVQETQYF.

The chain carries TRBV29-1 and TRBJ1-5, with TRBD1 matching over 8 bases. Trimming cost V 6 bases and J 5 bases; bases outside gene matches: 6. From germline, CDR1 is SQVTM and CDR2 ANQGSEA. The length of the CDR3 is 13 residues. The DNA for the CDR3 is TGCAGCGTCGTGGACAGGGTTGATCAGCCCCAGCATTTT. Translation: CSVVDRVDQPQHF.

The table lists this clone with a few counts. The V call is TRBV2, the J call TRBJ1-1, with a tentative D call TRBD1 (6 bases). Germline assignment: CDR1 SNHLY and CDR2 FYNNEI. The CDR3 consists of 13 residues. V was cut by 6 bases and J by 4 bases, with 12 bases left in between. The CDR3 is CASRRQVPTEAFF. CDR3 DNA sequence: TGTGCCAGCAGGCGACAGGTTCCCACTGAAGCTTTCTTT.

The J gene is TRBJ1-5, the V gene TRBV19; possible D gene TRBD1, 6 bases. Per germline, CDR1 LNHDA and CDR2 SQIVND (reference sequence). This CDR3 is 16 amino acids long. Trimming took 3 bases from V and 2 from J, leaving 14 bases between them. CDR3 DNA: TGTGCCAGTAGTATGGTTGCCAGGGGACGCAATCAGCCCCAGCATTTT. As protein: CASSMVARGRNQPQHF. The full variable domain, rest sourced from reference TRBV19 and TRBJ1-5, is DGGITQSPKYLFRKEGQNVTLSCEQNLNHDAMYWYRQDPGQGLRLIYYSQIVNDFQKGDIAEGYSVSREKKESFPLTVTSAQKNPTAFYLCASSMVARGRNQPQHFGDGTRLSIL.

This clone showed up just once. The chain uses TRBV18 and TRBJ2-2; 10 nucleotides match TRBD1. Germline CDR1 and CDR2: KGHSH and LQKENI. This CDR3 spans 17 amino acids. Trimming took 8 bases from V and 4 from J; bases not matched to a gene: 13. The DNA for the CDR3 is TGTGCCAGCCTGGAAATCCGGACAGGGGGAGGCACCGGGGAGCTGTTTTTT. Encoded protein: CASLEIRTGGGTGELFF.

The CDR3 loop reads CASSVDPSGGGNEQFF. CDR3 nucleotides: TGTGCCAGCAGCGTAGACCCTAGCGGGGGGGGAAATGAGCAGTTCTTC. The genes are TRBV9 and TRBJ2-1, with 12 bases aligning to TRBD2. The CDR3 sequence is 16 residues long. The germline CDR1 and CDR2 sequences are SGDLS and YYNGEE. Trimming at V came to 0 bases and at J to 7 bases, leaving 5 bases not matched to a gene.

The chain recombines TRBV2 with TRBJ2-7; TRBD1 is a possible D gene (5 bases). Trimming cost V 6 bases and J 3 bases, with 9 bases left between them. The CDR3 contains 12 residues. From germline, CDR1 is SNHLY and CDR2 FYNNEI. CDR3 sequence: CASSDRHYEQYF. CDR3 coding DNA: TGTGCCAGCAGCGACAGACACTACGAGCAGTACTTC.

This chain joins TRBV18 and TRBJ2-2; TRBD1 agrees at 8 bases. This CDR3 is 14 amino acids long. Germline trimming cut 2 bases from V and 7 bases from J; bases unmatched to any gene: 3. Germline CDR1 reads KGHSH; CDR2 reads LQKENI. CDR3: CASSPTTGVGELFF. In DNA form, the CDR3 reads TGTGCCAGCTCACCAACGACAGGGGTCGGGGAGCTGTTTTTT.

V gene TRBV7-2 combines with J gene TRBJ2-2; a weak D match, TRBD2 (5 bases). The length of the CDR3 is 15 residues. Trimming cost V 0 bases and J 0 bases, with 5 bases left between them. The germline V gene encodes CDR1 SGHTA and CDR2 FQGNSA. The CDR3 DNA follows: TGTGCCAGCAGCTTAGCCGGGACGAACACCGGGGAGCTGTTTTTT. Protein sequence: CASSLAGTNTGELFF.

CDR3 in amino acids: CAMGQGSGELFF. The CDR3 nucleotides are TGTGCCATGGGACAGGGGTCCGGGGAGCTGTTTTTT. The V gene is TRBV6-5, the J gene TRBJ2-2; 10 bases agree with TRBD1. There are 12 residues in the CDR3. The J segment lost 6 bases and the V segment lost 10 bases, leaving 2 bases of the junction unmatched. Germline assignment: CDR1 MNHEY and CDR2 SVGAGI.

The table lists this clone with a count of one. CDR3 residues: CASSFGAPYEQYF. DNA of the CDR3: TGTGCCAGCAGTTTTGGGGCGCCCTACGAGCAGTACTTC. The chain recombines TRBV12-3 or TRBV12-4 with TRBJ2-7; a weak D match, TRBD1 (5 bases). Trimming cost V 3 bases and J 2 bases, with 8 bases left between them. The CDR3 is 13 residues long.